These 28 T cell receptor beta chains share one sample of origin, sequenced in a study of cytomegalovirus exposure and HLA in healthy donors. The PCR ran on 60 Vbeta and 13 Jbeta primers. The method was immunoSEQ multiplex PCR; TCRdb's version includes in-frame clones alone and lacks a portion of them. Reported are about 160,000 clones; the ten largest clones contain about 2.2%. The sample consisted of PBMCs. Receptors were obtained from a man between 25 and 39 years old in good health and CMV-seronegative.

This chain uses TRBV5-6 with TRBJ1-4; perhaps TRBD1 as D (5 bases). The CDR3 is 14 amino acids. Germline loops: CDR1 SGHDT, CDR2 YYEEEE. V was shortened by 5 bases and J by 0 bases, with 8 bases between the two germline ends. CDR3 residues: CASRLTATNEKLFF. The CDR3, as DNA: TGTGCCAGCAGATTGACAGCAACTAATGAAAAACTGTTTTTT.

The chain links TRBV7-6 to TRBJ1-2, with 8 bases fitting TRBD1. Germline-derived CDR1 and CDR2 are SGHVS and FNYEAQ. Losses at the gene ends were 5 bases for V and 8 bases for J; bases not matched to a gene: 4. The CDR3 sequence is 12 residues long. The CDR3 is CASSPDRGGYTF. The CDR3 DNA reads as TGTGCCAGCAGCCCCGACAGGGGCGGCTACACCTTC.

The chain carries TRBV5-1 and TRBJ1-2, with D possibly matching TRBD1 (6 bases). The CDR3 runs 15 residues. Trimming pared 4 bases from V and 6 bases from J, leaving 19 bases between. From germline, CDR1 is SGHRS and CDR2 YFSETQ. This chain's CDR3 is CASSQPVQGLDGYTF. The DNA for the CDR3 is TGCGCCAGCAGCCAACCAGTACAGGGTTTGGATGGCTACACCTTC.

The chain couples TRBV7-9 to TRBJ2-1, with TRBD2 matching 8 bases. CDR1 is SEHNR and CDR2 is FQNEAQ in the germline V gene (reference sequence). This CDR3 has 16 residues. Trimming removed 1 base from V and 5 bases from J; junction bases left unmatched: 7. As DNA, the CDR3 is TGTGCCAGCAGCTTAGGGGTGTTAGCGGGGAACAATGAGCAGTTCTTC. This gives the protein CASSLGVLAGNNEQFF.

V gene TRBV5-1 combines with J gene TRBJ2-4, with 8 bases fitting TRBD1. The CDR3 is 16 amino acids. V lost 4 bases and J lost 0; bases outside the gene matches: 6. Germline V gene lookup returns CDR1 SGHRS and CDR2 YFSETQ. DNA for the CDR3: TGCGCCAGCAGCCAAATACAGGGGGGAGCCAAAAACATTCAGTACTTC. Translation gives CASSQIQGGAKNIQYF.

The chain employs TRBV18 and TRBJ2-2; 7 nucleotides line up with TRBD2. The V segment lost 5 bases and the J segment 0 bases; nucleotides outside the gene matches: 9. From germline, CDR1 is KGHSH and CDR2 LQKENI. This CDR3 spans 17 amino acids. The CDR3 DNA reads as TGTGCCAGCTCAGCCCGAACTAGCGTCTCGAACACCGGGGAGCTGTTTTTT. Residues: CASSARTSVSNTGELFF.

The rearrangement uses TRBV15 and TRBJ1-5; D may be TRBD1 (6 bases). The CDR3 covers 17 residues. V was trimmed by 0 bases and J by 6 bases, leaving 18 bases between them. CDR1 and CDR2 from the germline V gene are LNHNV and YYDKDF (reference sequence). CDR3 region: CATSRDLTYGGRQPQHF. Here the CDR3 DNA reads TGTGCCACCAGCAGAGATCTTACGTACGGGGGGCGTCAGCCCCAGCATTTT.

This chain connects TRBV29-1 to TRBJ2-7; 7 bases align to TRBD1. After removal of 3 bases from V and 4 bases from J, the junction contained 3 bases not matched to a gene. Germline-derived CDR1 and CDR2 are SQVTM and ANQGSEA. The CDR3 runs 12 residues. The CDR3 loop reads CSVETGTYEQYF. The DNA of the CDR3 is TGCAGCGTTGAGACAGGGACGTACGAGCAGTACTTC.

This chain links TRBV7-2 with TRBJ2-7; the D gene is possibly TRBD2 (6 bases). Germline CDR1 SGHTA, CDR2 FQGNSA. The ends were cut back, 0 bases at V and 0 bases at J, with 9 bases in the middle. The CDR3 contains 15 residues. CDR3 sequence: CASSLASGYSYEQYF. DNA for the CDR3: TGTGCCAGCAGCTTAGCTAGCGGATACTCCTACGAGCAGTACTTC.

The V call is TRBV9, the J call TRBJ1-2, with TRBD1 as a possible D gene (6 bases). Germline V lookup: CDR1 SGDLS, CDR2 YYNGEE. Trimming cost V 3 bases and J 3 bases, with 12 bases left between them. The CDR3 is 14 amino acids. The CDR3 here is CASSGETGYYGYTF. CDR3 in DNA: TGTGCCAGCAGCGGTGAAACAGGGTACTATGGCTACACCTTC.

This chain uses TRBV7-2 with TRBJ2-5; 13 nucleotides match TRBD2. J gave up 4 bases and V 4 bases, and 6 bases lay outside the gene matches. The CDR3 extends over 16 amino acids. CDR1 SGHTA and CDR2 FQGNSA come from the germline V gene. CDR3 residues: CASSSTSGRSGETQYF. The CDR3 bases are TGTGCCAGCAGCTCGACTAGCGGGAGGTCAGGAGAGACCCAGTACTTC.

The CDR3 sequence is CASRSLLAFYEQYF. The CDR3 coding sequence is TGTGCCAGCAGGTCCCTACTAGCGTTCTACGAGCAGTACTTC. The chain links TRBV6-1 to TRBJ2-7; 7 bases are shared with TRBD2. Germline lookup yields CDR1 MNHNS and CDR2 SASEGT. This CDR3 comprises 14 residues. V lost 6 bases to trimming and J lost 3 bases; unmatched junction nucleotides: 8.

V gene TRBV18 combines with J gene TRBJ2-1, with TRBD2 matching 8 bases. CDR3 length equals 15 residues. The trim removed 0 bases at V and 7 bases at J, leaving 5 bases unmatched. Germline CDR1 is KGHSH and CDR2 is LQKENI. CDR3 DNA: TGTGCCAGCTCACCACCAAGCGGGAGTACGAATGAGCAGTTCTTC. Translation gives CASSPPSGSTNEQFF.

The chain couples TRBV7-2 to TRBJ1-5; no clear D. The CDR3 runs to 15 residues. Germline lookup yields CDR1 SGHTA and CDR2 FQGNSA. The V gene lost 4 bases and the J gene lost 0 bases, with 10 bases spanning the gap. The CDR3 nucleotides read TGTGCCAGCAGCTATGCAGGCCATAGCAATCAGCCCCAGCATTTT. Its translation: CASSYAGHSNQPQHF.

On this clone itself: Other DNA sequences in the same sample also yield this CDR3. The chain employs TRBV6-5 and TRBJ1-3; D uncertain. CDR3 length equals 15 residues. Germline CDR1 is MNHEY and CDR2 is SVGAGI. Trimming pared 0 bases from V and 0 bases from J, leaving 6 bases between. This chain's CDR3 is CASSYSRGSGNTIYF. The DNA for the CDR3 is TGTGCCAGCAGTTACTCCCGGGGCTCTGGAAACACCATATATTTT.

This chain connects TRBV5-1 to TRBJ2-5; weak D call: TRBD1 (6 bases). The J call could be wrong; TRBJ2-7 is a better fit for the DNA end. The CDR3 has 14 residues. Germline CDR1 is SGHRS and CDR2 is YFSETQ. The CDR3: CASSLLPTGPEQYF. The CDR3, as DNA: TGCGCCAGCAGCTTGTTACCGACAGGACCCGAGCAGTACTTC.

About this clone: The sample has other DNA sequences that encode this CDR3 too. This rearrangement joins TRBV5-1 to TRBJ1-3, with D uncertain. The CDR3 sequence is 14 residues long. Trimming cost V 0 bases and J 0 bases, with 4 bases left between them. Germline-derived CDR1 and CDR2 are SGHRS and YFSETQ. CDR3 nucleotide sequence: TGCGCCAGCAGCTTGGGAGTCTCTGGAAACACCATATATTTT. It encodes CASSLGVSGNTIYF.

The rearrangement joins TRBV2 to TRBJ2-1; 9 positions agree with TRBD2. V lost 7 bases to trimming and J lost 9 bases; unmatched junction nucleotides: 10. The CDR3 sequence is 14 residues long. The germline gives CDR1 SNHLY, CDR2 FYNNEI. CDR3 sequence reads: CASILGLAFGEQFF. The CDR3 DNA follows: TGTGCCAGCATTCTTGGACTAGCGTTCGGTGAGCAGTTCTTC.

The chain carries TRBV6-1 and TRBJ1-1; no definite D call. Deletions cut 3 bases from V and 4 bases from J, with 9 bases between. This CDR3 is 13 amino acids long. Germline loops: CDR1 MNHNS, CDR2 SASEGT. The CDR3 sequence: CASSDLSSTEAFF. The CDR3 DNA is TGTGCCAGCAGTGATTTATCGAGCACTGAAGCTTTCTTT.

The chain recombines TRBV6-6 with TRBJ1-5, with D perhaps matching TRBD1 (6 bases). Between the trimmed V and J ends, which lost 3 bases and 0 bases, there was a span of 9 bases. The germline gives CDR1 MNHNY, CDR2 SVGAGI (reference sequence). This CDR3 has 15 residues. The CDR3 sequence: CASSYIRGSNQPQHF. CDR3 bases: TGTGCCAGCAGTTATATCAGGGGTAGCAATCAGCCCCAGCATTTT.

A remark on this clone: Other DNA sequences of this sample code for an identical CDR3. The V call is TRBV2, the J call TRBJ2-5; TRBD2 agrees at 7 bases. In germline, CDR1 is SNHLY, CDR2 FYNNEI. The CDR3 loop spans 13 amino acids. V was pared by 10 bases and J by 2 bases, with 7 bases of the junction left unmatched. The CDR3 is CATQRDLQETQYF. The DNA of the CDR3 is TGTGCCACTCAGCGGGACCTACAAGAGACCCAGTACTTC.

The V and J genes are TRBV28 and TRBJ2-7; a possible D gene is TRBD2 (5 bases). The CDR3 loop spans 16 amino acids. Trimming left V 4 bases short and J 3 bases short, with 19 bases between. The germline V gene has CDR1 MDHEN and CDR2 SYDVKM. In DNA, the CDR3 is TGTGCCAGCAGTTCCCCTTATTCTGGAGGATACTACGAGCAGTACTTC. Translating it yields CASSSPYSGGYYEQYF.

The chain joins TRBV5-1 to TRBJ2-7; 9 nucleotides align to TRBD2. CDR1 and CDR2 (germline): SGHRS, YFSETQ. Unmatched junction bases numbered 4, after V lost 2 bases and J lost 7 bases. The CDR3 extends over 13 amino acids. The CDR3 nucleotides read TGCGCCAGCAGCTTTAGCGGGAGAGGGGAGCAGTACTTC. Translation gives CASSFSGRGEQYF.

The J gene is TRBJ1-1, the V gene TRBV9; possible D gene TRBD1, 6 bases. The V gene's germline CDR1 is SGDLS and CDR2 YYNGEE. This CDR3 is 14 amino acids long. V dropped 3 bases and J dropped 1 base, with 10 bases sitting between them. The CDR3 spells CASSAGGWNTEAFF. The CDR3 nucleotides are TGTGCCAGCAGCGCGGGGGGCTGGAACACTGAAGCTTTCTTT.

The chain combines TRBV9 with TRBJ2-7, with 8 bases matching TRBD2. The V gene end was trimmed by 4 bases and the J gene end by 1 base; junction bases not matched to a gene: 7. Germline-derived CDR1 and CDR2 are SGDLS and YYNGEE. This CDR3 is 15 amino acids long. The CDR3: CASSKTSGSSYEQYF. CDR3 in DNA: TGTGCCAGCAGCAAAACTAGCGGAAGTTCCTACGAGCAGTACTTC.

This CDR3 reads CASSSHGDTDYSGNTIYF. DNA for the CDR3: TGTGCCAGTAGCTCTCACGGGGACACAGACTACTCTGGAAACACCATATATTTT. The chain couples TRBV19 to TRBJ1-3; D may be TRBD1 (6 bases). CDR3 size: 18 residues. From germline, CDR1 is LNHDA and CDR2 SQIVND (reference sequence). V lost 6 bases and J 0 bases, leaving 21 bases between the germline ends.

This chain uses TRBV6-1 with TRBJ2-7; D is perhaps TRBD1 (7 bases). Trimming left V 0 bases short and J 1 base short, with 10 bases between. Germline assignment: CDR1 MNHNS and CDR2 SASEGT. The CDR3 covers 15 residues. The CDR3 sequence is CASSEAAGGSYEQYF. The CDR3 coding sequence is TGTGCCAGCAGTGAAGCGGCAGGGGGGTCCTACGAGCAGTACTTC.

CDR3 nucleotides: TGTGCCATCTTACCCCTTTCGGGACACCGCCTCTATGGCTACACCTTC. It codes for CAILPLSGHRLYGYTF. The chain couples TRBV5-8 to TRBJ1-2; D might be TRBD1 (6 bases). The V gene's germline CDR1 is SGHTS and CDR2 YDEGEE. Trimming took 9 bases from V and 4 from J, leaving 25 bases between them. This CDR3 is 16 amino acids long.